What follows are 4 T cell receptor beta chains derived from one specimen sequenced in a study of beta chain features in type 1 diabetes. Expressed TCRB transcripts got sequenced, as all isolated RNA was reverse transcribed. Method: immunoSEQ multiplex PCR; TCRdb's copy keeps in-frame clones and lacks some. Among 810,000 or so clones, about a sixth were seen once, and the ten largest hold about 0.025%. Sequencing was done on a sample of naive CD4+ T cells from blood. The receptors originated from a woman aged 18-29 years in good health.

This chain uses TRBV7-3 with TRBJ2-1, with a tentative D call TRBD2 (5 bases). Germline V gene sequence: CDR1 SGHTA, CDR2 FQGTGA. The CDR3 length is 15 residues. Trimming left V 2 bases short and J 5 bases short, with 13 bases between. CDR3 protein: CASSLFGSVDNEQFF. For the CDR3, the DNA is TGTGCCAGCAGCTTATTTGGGAGTGTCGACAATGAGCAGTTCTTC.

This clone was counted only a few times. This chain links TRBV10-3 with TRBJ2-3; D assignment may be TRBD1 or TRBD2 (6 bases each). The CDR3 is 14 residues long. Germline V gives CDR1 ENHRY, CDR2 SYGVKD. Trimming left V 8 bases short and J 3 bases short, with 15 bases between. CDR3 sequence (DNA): TGTGCCATCCGGGATGGGGGGCGGACAGATACGCAGTATTTT. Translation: CAIRDGGRTDTQYF.

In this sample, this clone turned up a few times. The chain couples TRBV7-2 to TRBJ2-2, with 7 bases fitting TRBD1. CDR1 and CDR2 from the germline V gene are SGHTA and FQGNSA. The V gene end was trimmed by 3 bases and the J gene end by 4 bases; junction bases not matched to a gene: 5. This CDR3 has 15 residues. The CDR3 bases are TGTGCCAGCAGCTTTCAGGGGACAGTCACCGGGGAGCTGTTTTTT. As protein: CASSFQGTVTGELFF.

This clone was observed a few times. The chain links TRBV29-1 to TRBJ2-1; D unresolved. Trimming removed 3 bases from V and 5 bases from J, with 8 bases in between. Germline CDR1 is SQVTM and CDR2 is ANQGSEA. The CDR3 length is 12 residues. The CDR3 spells CSVDDRDNEQFF. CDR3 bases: TGCAGCGTTGATGACCGTGACAATGAGCAGTTCTTC.